The text below deals with one T cell receptor beta chain. This CDR3 region has 15 residues. V was shortened by 5 bases and J by 4 bases, with 15 bases between the two germline ends. Germline-derived CDR1 and CDR2 are SGHVS and FQNEAQ. The sample comes from a study of blood T cell repertoires in COVID-19. Background on the study: Acute and convalescent COVID-19 specimens originated in the United States, Italy and Spain. PBMCs, B-cell-depleted T cells, or T cells were the source of the cDNA or gDNA that made up the material.

Per the original data handling: Reference gene primers were amplified, and this amplification served to estimate nucleated cell counts. Sequenced by immunoSEQ multiplex PCR; TCRdb stores in-frame clones only, minus some. V, J and clone size reflect that table, while D and trimming were determined from the DNA. The sample records around 350,000 clones, 85% to 90% being singletons. The chain has TRBV7-8 and TRBJ2-1; a weak D match, TRBD1 (6 bases). This TCR came from a human donor in a cohort sampled during active COVID-19. Sequenced material: peripheral blood. The DNA for the CDR3 is TGTGCCAGCAGCCCGAATGGGGGCAGATACAATGAGCAGTTCTTC. Its protein product is CASSPNGGRYNEQFF.